Below, 5 T cell receptor beta chains from the same sample are listed, as sequenced in a study of blood T cell repertoires in COVID-19. Libraries were prepared by immunoSEQ multiplex PCR; TCRdb keeps only in-frame clonotypes and omits some of them. The repertoire includes roughly 140,000 clones, roughly 88% of them detected once, and 1.5% to 2% sits in the top ten. Sequencing was carried out using peripheral blood. The source of these receptors is a woman aged 45-60 years with acute or convalescent COVID-19.

V gene TRBV7-3 combines with J gene TRBJ1-1, with a tentative D call TRBD1 (5 bases). The CDR3 extends over 13 amino acids. Germline V gene lookup returns CDR1 SGHTA and CDR2 FQGTGA. The V end was cut by 3 bases, the J end by 7 bases, with 12 bases between. The CDR3 reads CASSLVAGDEAFF. The CDR3, as DNA: TGTGCCAGCAGCTTGGTGGCGGGGGATGAAGCTTTCTTT.

This chain joins TRBV7-6 and TRBJ1-1; D may be TRBD1 (5 bases). This CDR3 spans 13 amino acids. Germline V gene lookup returns CDR1 SGHVS and CDR2 FNYEAQ. The V gene lost 5 bases and the J gene lost 1 base, with 8 bases spanning the gap. CDR3 sequence: CASSTQGNTEAFF. CDR3 sequence (DNA): TGTGCCAGCAGCACCCAGGGGAACACTGAAGCTTTCTTT.

The V call is TRBV18, the J call TRBJ1-1, with D possibly TRBD1 on 5 matching bases. CDR1 and CDR2 from the germline V gene are KGHSH and LQKENI. CDR3 length equals 13 residues. V lost 4 bases and J 9 bases, leaving 15 bases between the germline ends. The CDR3 sequence is CASSRSGQDKAFF. Here the CDR3 DNA reads TGTGCCAGCTCACGCTCAGGACAAGACAAAGCTTTCTTT.

J is TRBJ1-4 and V is TRBV10-3; D unresolved. V was clipped by 10 bases and J by 4 bases, with 10 bases between them. CDR1 and CDR2 (germline): ENHRY, SYGVKD. The CDR3 totals 12 residues. The chain's CDR3 is CATTPGNEKLFF. CDR3 DNA: TGTGCCACCACCCCGGGTAATGAAAAACTGTTTTTT.

V and J are TRBV7-3 and TRBJ1-1; 9 bases agree with TRBD1. With V trimmed by 6 bases and J by 4 bases, 18 bases remained unmatched. The germline V gene has CDR1 SGHTA and CDR2 FQGTGA. CDR3 size: 18 residues. Written as DNA, the CDR3 is TGTGCCAGCAGTTCATCGGTAGGGACAGGGATGGGAGGCACTGAAGCTTTCTTT. Amino acid sequence: CASSSSVGTGMGGTEAFF.